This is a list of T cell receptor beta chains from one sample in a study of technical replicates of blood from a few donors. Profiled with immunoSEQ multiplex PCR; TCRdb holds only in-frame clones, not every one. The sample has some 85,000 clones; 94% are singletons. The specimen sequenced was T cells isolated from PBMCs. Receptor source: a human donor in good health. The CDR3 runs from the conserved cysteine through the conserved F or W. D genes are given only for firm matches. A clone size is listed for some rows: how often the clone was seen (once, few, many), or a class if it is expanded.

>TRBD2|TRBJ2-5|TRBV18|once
CASSPSMAGGQETQYF
TGTGCCAGCTCACCATCCATGGCGGGAGGTCAAGAGACCCAGTACTTC
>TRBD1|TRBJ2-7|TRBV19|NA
CASSTRTGPTYEQYF
TGTGCCAGTAGCACCAGGACAGGGCCAACCTACGAGCAGTACTTC
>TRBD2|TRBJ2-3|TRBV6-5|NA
CASRVGLNTDTQYF
TGTGCCAGCAGGGTGGGACTAAACACAGATACGCAGTATTTT
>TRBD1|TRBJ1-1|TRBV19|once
CASSPGTGGTEAFF
TGTGCCAGTAGTCCGGGGACAGGGGGCACTGAAGCTTTCTTT
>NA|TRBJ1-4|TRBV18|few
CASSGQNEKLFF
TGTGCCAGCTCAGGACAGAATGAAAAACTGTTTTTT
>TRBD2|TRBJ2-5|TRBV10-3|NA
CAISYREEETQYF
TGTGCCATCAGTTACCGGGAGGAAGAGACCCAGTACTTC
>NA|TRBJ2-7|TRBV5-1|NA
CASSLAGSYEQYF
TGCGCCAGCAGCTTGGCCGGGTCGTACGAGCAGTACTTC
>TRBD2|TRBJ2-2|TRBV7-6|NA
CASSPDGTRFLAGELFF
TGTGCCAGCAGCCCAGACGGGACTAGGTTTCTCGCCGGGGAGCTGTTTTTT
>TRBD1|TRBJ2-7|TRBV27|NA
CASGAIRTGAYEQYF
TGTGCCAGCGGCGCGATCCGGACAGGAGCCTACGAGCAGTACTTC
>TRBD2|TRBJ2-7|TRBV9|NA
CASSVEAGVGEQYF
TGTGCCAGCAGCGTAGAAGCGGGAGTTGGCGAGCAGTACTTC
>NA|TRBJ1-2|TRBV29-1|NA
CSARTHRGYGYTF
TGCAGCGCCAGGACACACCGAGGCTATGGCTACACCTTC
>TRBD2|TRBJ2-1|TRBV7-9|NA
CASRLGLDQFF
TGTGCCAGCAGATTAGGACTAGACCAGTTCTTC
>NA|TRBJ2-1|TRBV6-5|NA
CASSLGLPSNNEQFF
TGTGCCAGCAGTTTGGGACTGCCCTCCAACAATGAGCAGTTCTTC
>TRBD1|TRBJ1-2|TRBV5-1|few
CASSPGQGTGYTF
TGCGCCAGCAGCCCCGGACAGGGGACTGGCTACACCTTC
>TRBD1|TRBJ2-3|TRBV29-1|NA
CSASPQGAFTDTQYF
TGCAGCGCCTCCCCACAGGGGGCGTTCACAGATACGCAGTATTTT
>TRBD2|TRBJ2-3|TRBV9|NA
CASSAGGRDADTQYF
TGTGCCAGCAGCGCTGGCGGGAGGGACGCAGATACGCAGTATTTT
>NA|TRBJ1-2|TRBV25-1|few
CASSADSLGNYGYTF
TGTGCCAGCAGTGCAGACAGTCTTGGTAACTATGGCTACACCTTC
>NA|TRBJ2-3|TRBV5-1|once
CASSLSVPTDTQYF
TGCGCCAGCAGTTTGAGCGTACCCACAGATACGCAGTATTTT
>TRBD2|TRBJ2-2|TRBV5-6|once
CASTRSGGLAGAVGELFF
TGTGCCAGCACCCGTTCTGGGGGACTAGCGGGAGCAGTCGGGGAGCTGTTTTTT
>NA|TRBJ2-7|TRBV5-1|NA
CASSLSTGTTGEQYF
TGCGCCAGCAGCTTGAGTACAGGGACTACTGGCGAGCAGTACTTC
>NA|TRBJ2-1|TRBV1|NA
CTSSHGDVSSYNEQFF
TGCACCAGCAGCCATGGAGACGTAAGCTCCTACAATGAGCAGTTCTTC
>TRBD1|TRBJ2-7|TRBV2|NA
CASDRVTSYEQYF
TGTGCCAGCGACAGGGTGACGTCCTACGAGCAGTACTTC
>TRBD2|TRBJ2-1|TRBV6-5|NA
CASSHQTSGPLNPFF
TGTGCCAGCAGTCACCAGACTAGCGGTCCCCTTAATCCGTTCTTC
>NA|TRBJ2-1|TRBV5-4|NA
CASSLDPGYEQFF
TGTGCCAGCAGCCTGGACCCAGGGTATGAGCAGTTCTTC
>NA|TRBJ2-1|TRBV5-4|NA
CASSLTQAYPPDEQFF
TGTGCCAGCAGCTTAACTCAGGCCTACCCGCCCGATGAGCAGTTCTTC
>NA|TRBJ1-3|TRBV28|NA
CASSIRGTSYSGNTIYF
TGTGCCAGCAGTATTCGGGGTACGAGTTACTCTGGAAACACCATATATTTT
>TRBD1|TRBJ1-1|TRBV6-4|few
CASSVLPLGNTGGTEAFF
TGTGCCAGCAGTGTTCTCCCACTCGGGAACACAGGGGGCACTGAAGCTTTCTTT
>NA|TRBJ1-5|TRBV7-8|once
CASSLGILRQLPNQPQHF
TGTGCCAGCAGCTTAGGAATTTTACGACAGCTTCCCAATCAGCCCCAGCATTTT
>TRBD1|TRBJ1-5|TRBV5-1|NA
CASSLDGQGNQPQHF
TGCGCCAGCAGCTTGGACGGACAGGGAAATCAGCCCCAGCATTTT
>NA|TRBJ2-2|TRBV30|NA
CAWSLIQGNTGELFF
TGTGCCTGGAGCCTTATTCAGGGGAACACCGGGGAGCTGTTTTTT
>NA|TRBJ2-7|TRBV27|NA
CASSLNGVSSYEQYF
TGTGCCAGCAGTTTAAACGGGGTGAGCTCCTACGAGCAGTACTTC
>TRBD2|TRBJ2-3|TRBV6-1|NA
CASSGTSGFTDTQYF
TGTGCCAGCAGTGGGACTAGCGGATTCACAGATACGCAGTATTTT
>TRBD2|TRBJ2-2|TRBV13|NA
CASIQSGRNTGELFF
TGTGCCAGCATCCAAAGCGGGAGAAACACCGGGGAGCTGTTTTTT
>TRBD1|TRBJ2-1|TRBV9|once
CASSVAQGAFDEQFF
TGTGCCAGCAGCGTAGCACAGGGGGCTTTCGATGAGCAGTTCTTC
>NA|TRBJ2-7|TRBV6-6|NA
CASTIDTYEQYF
TGTGCCAGCACAATCGACACCTACGAGCAGTACTTC
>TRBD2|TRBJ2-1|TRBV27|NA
CASSLSVETSEIQFF
TGTGCCAGCAGTTTATCGGTCGAGACTAGCGAGATACAGTTCTTC
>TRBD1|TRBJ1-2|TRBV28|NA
CASSWTGPGYGYTF
TGTGCCAGCAGTTGGACAGGCCCAGGCTATGGCTACACCTTC
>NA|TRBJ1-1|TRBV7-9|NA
CASIGVMNTEAFF
TGTGCCAGCATAGGGGTTATGAACACTGAAGCTTTCTTT
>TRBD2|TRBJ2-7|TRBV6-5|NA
CASSKGTSGRREQYF
TGTGCCAGCAGTAAGGGGACTAGCGGGAGACGAGAGCAGTACTTC
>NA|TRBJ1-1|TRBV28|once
CASTPGVNTEAFF
TGTGCCAGCACCCCCGGGGTGAACACTGAAGCTTTCTTT
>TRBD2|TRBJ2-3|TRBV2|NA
CASRGTSGTTDTQYF
TGTGCCAGCAGGGGGACTAGCGGGACCACAGATACGCAGTATTTT
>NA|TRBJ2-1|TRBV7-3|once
CASSLSPSGRTYNEQFF
TGTGCCAGCAGCTTAAGTCCCTCCGGCAGGACCTACAATGAGCAGTTCTTC
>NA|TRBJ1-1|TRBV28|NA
CASRESSYTEAFF
TGTGCCAGCAGAGAGAGTAGTTACACTGAAGCTTTCTTT
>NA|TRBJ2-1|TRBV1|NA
CTSSQDGKGLAGPHRYNEQFF
TGCACCAGCAGCCAAGATGGCAAGGGACTAGCGGGACCTCATCGTTACAATGAGCAGTTCTTC
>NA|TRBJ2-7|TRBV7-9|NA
CASSLAIHYEQYF
TGTGCCAGCAGCTTAGCAATCCACTACGAGCAGTACTTC
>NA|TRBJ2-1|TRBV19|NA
CASSQQAQYNEQFF
TGTGCCAGTAGCCAACAGGCGCAATACAATGAGCAGTTCTTC
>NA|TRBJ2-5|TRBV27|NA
CASSLGRGKTQYF
TGTGCCAGCAGTTTAGGTAGGGGCAAGACCCAGTACTTC
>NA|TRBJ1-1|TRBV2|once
CASREYRATEAFF
TGTGCCAGCAGAGAATACAGGGCCACTGAAGCTTTCTTT
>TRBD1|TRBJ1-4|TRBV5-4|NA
CASSLRQGDEKLFF
TGTGCCAGCAGCTTAAGACAGGGGGATGAAAAACTGTTTTTT